This T cell receptor (beta chain) was captured by sequencing in a study of blood T cells in healthy people across ages. This CDR3 is 12 amino acids long. Germline CDR1 and CDR2: GTSNPN and SVGIG (reference sequence). The junction had 4 bases not matched to a gene; V was cut back by 4 bases and J by 4 bases. Sample-barcoded 5' priming and a J-beta primer mix drove a second PCR of roughly 7 to 11 cycles. TCRdb itself ran the 5' RACE reads through MiXCR, one entry per CDR3 protein. The data contain 600,000 or so distinct CDR3 sequences, under 30% of them singletons. There are a few counts of this clonotype.

This chain connects TRBV30 to TRBJ2-7; TRBD1 aligns across 7 bases. The source material was blood. The receptor comes from an elderly woman in good health. DNA for the CDR3: TGTGCCTGGACCGGGACAGAATACGAGCAGTACTTC. Its translation: CAWTGTEYEQYF.